This T cell receptor (beta chain) appears in the sequencing data of a study of cytomegalovirus exposure and HLA in healthy donors. Profiling relied on immunoSEQ multiplex PCR, and the TCRdb table lists in-frame clones only, not all of them. The sample includes 200,000 or so clones, roughly 82% of them seen just once. This CDR3 has 15 amino acids. Trimming stripped 3 bases from V and 9 bases from J, with 19 bases between. Germline CDR1 SGDLS, CDR2 YYNGEE. Sequencing used PBMCs. The V call is TRBV9, the J call TRBJ2-4; tentatively, D is TRBD2 (7 bases). The TCR sequence derives from a man younger than 35 in good health and CMV-seropositive. The CDR3: CASSAGTLRGGIQYF. The CDR3 bases are TGTGCCAGCAGCGCCGGGACTCTAAGGGGGGGCATTCAGTACTTC.